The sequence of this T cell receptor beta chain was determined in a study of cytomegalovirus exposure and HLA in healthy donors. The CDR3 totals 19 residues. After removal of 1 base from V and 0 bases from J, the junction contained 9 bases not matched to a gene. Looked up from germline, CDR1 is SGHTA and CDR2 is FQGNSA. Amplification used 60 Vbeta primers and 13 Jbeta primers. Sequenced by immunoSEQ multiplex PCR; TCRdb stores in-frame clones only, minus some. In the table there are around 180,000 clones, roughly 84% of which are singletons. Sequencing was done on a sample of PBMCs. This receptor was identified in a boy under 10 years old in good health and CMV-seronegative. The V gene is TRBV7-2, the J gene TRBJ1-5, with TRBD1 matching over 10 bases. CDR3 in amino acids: CASSLGRTGGTYSNQPQHF. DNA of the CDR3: TGTGCCAGCAGCTTAGGTAGGACAGGGGGTACCTATAGCAATCAGCCCCAGCATTTT. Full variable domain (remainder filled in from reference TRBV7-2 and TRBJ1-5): GAGVSQSPSNKVTEKGKDVELRCDPISGHTALYWYRQSLGQGLEFLIYFQGNSAPDKSGLPSDRFSAERTGGSVSTLTIQRTQQEDSAVYLCASSLGRTGGTYSNQPQHFGDGTRLSIL.